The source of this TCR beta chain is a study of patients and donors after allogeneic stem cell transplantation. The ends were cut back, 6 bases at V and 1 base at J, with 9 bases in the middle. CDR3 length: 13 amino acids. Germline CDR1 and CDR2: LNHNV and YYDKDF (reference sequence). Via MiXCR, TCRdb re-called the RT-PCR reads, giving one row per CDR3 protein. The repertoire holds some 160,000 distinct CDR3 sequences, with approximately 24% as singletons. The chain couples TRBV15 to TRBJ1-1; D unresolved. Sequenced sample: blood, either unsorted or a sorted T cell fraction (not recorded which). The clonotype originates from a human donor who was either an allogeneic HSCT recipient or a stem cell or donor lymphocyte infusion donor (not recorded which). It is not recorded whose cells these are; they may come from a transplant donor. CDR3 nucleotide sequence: TGTGCCACCAGTTGGAAGCGGAACACTGAAGCTTTCTTT. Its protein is CATSWKRNTEAFF.